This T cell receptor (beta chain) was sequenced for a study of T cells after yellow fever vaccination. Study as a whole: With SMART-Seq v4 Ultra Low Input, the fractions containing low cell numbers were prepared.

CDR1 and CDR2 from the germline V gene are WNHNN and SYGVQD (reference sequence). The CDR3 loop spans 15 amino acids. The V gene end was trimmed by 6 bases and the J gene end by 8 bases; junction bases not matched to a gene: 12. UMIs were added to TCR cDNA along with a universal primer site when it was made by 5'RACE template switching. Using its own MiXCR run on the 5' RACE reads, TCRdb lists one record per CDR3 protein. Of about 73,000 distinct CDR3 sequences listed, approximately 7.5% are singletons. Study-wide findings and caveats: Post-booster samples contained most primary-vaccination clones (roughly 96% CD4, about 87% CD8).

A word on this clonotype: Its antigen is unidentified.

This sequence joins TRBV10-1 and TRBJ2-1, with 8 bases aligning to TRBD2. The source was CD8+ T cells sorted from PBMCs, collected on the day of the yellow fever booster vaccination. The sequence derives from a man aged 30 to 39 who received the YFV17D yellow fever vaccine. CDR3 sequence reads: CASRQAGVGFDEQFF. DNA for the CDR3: TGCGCCAGCAGACAAGCGGGAGTAGGATTCGATGAGCAGTTCTTC.